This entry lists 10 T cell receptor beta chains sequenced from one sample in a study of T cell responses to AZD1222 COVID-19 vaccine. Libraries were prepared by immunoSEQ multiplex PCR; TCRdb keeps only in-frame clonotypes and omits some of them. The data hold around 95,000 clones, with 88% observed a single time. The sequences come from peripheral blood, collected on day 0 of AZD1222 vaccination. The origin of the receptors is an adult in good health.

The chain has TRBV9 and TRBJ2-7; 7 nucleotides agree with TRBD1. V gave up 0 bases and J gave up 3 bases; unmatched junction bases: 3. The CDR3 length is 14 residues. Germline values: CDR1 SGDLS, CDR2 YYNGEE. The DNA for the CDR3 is TGTGCCAGCAGCGTAGAAGGGGGCCTCTACGAGCAGTACTTC. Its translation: CASSVEGGLYEQYF. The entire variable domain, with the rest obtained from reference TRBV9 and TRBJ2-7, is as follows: DSGVTQTPKHLITATGQRVTLRCSPRSGDLSVYWYQQSLDQGLQFLIQYYNGEERAKGNILERFSAQQFPDLHSELNLSSLELGDSALYFCASSVEGGLYEQYFGPGTRLTVT.

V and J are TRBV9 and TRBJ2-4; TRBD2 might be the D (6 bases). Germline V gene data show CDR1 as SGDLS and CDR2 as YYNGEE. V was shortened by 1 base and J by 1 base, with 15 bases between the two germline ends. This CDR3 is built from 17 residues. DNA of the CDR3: TGTGCCAGCAGCGTATTAGGCGGGGCCCTGGCCAAAAACATTCAGTACTTC. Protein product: CASSVLGGALAKNIQYF.

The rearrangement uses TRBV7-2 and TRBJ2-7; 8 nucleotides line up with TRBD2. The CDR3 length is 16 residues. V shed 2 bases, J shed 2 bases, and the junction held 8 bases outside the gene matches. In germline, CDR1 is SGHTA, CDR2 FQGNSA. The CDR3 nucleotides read TGTGCCAGCAGCTTATCTCCTAGCGGGCGGGCCTACGAGCAGTACTTC. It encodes CASSLSPSGRAYEQYF. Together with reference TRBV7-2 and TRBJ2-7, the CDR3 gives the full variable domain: GAGVSQSPSNKVTEKGKDVELRCDPISGHTALYWYRQSLGQGLEFLIYFQGNSAPDKSGLPSDRFSAERTGGSVSTLTIQRTQQEDSAVYLCASSLSPSGRAYEQYFGPGTRLTVT.

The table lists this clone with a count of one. CDR3 sequence reads: CSVVDRVGNGYTF. The CDR3 DNA reads TGCAGCGTTGTTGACAGGGTTGGGAATGGCTACACCTTC. This chain connects TRBV29-1 to TRBJ1-2, with 7 bases identical to TRBD1. CDR1 and CDR2 from the germline V gene are SQVTM and ANQGSEA. There are 13 residues in the CDR3. With 4 bases clipped from V and 6 bases from J, the junction kept 8 bases outside the gene matches.

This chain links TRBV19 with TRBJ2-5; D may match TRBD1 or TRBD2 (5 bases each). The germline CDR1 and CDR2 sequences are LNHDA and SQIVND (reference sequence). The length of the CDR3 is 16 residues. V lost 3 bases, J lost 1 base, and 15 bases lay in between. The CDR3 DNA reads TGTGCCAGTAGTATGATCTACCGGGGCCTCCAAGAGACCCAGTACTTC. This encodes CASSMIYRGLQETQYF.

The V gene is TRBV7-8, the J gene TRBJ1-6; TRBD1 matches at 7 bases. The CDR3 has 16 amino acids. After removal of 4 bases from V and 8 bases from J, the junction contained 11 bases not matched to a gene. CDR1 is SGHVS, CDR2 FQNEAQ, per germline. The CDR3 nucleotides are TGTGCCAGCAGCTCGCAACAGGGGATTTTTTATTCACCCCTCCACTTT. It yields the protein CASSSQQGIFYSPLHF.

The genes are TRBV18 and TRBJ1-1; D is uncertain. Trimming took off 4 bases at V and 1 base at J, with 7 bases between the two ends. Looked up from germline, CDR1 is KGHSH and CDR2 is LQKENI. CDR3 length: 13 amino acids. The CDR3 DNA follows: TGTGCCAGCTCACACGGAGAGAACACTGAAGCTTTCTTT. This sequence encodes CASSHGENTEAFF.

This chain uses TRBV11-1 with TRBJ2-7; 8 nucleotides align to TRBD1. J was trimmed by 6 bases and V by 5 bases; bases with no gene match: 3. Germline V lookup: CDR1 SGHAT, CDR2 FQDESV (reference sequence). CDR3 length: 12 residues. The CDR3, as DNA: TGTGCCAGCAGCCCAGACAGGGGCGAGCAGTACTTC. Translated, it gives CASSPDRGEQYF.

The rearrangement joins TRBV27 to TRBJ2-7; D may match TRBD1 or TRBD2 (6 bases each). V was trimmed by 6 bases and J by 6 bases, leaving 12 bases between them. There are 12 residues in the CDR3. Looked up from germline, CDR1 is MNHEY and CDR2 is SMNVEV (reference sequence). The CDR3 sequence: CASSLPGAEQYF. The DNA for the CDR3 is TGTGCCAGCAGCCTCCCGGGGGCCGAGCAGTACTTC.

The CDR3 sequence: CASSPPGQQGEKLFF. DNA for the CDR3: TGTGCCAGCTCACCACCGGGACAGCAGGGTGAAAAACTGTTTTTT. The rearrangement uses TRBV18 and TRBJ1-4; 7 bases agree with TRBD1. V was pared by 0 bases and J by 7 bases, with 5 bases of the junction left unmatched. The germline V gene has CDR1 KGHSH and CDR2 LQKENI. The CDR3 extends over 15 amino acids. Full variable domain (remainder filled in from reference TRBV18 and TRBJ1-4): NAGVMQNPRHLVRRRGQEARLRCSPMKGHSHVYWYRQLPEEGLKFMVYLQKENIIDESGMPKERFSAEFPKEGPSILRIQQVVRGDSAAYFCASSPPGQQGEKLFFGSGTQLSVL.